This T cell receptor (beta chain) was profiled in a study of T cells in Graves' hyperthyroidism and ophthalmopathy. In its sample, this clonotype was seen many times. Regions amplified from RNA transcripts were the TCR beta CDR3 regions. In the first-round RT-PCR of the TCR CDR3, the HTBI primer set was used. A single record per CDR3 protein comes from TCRdb applying MiXCR to the multiplex PCR reads. The sample yields hundreds of thousands of distinct CDR3 sequences, roughly 14% seen once. The V gene's germline CDR1 is MNHEY and CDR2 SVGAGI. The CDR3 covers 15 residues. The V gene end was trimmed by 4 bases and the J gene end by 7 bases; junction bases not matched to a gene: 8.

The clonotype originates from a woman in her thirties or forties with Graves' ophthalmopathy. Sequencing was done on a sample of blood. The rearrangement joins TRBV6-5 to TRBJ2-7, with 12 bases that match TRBD2. The chain's CDR3 is CASSSRLAGEGEQYF. The CDR3 DNA follows: TGTGCCAGCAGTTCCAGACTAGCGGGAGAGGGTGAGCAGTACTTC.